This TCR beta chain was sequenced for a study of shared clonotypes between healthy human individuals. The overall study: Per donor, three plates held CD4 naive cells, three held CD4 memory, two held CD8 naive and one held CD8 memory.

This clone was detected once. Deletions cut 6 bases from V and 4 bases from J, with 19 bases between. CDR3 length: 15 amino acids. CDR1 and CDR2 (germline): MNHNS, SASEGT. Terminally differentiated effector memory CD45RA+ cells were left out of the naive CD8 fraction, which was CD45RO-negative and positively selected for CCR7. Investigators spread the genomic DNA of each subset evenly over several immunoSEQ plates. TCRdb's copy holds only in-frame clones and misses some; the assay was immunoSEQ multiplex PCR. The sample lists around 2.1 million clones, 90% to 95% seen once, with under 2% in the top ten.

Material for sequencing was naive CD8+ T cells from PBMCs. This sequence was found in a young man in good health. Some clones in this sample may be carry-over from other donors' samples. J is TRBJ2-7 and V is TRBV6-1; D perhaps matches TRBD1 (5 bases). DNA of the CDR3: TGTGCCAGCAGCCGACTGGACATCCCACTTTACGAGCAGTACTTC. Its translation is CASSRLDIPLYEQYF.